The 17 T cell receptor beta chains listed next were all sequenced from one sample in a study of blood T cell repertoires in COVID-19. This table comes from immunoSEQ multiplex PCR, and its TCRdb copy is limited to in-frame clones, with some not included. The repertoire has about 230,000 clones, roughly 82% of them found once; the top ten carry around 1.5%. Sequencing input: peripheral blood. The source of these receptors is a woman aged 40 to 55 who had recovered from COVID-19.

This clone was detected once. The V call is TRBV2, the J call TRBJ2-1, with D tentatively TRBD1 (6 bases). V lost 6 bases to trimming and J lost 9 bases, with 15 bases between them. The CDR3 has 13 residues. Germline CDR1 reads SNHLY; CDR2 reads FYNNEI. The CDR3, as DNA: TGTGCCAGCAGCGTAGCTGGCAGGGGTGAGCAGTTCTTC. It specifies CASSVAGRGEQFF. Looking up the rest from reference TRBV2 and TRBJ2-1 gives the full variable domain: EPEVTQTPSHQVTQMGQEVILRCVPISNHLYFYWYRQILGQKVEFLVSFYNNEISEKSEIFDDQFSVERPDGSNFTLKIRSTKLEDSAMYFCASSVAGRGEQFFGPGTRLTVL.

The chain joins TRBV6-5 to TRBJ1-2; 9 nucleotides align to TRBD1. The CDR3 is 15 amino acids. The germline CDR1 and CDR2 sequences are MNHEY and SVGAGI. V trimming: 8 bases; J trimming: 6 bases; junction bases outside the gene matches: 13. CDR3 protein: CASLPGTGYKDGYTF. The DNA of the CDR3 is TGTGCCAGCCTCCCCGGGACAGGGTATAAGGATGGCTACACCTTC.

V and J are TRBV2 and TRBJ2-5, with D tentatively TRBD2 (5 bases). Trimming pared 2 bases from V and 5 bases from J, leaving 18 bases between. This CDR3 contains 16 residues. Germline CDR1 and CDR2: SNHLY and FYNNEI. The CDR3 nucleotides read TGTGCCAGCAGTGAACTGCTCGGTCGGGGTCCGGAGACCCAGTACTTC. Protein product: CASSELLGRGPETQYF.

This chain joins TRBV7-2 and TRBJ2-7; 11 bases are shared with TRBD1. This CDR3 region has 16 residues. V shed 1 base and J 2 bases; nucleotides not matched to a gene: 4. Per the germline V gene, CDR1 is SGHTA and CDR2 is FQGNSA. This CDR3 reads CASSLVAGQGAYEQYF. CDR3 nucleotides: TGTGCCAGCAGCTTAGTCGCGGGACAGGGGGCCTACGAGCAGTACTTC. The full variable domain, its missing parts supplied by reference TRBV7-2 and TRBJ2-7, is GAGVSQSPSNKVTEKGKDVELRCDPISGHTALYWYRQSLGQGLEFLIYFQGNSAPDKSGLPSDRFSAERTGGSVSTLTIQRTQQEDSAVYLCASSLVAGQGAYEQYFGPGTRLTVT.

The J gene is TRBJ1-1, the V gene TRBV7-9, with 7 positions matching TRBD1. J gave up 5 bases and V 6 bases, and 9 bases lay outside the gene matches. The germline V gene encodes CDR1 SEHNR and CDR2 FQNEAQ (reference sequence). The CDR3 runs 14 residues. CDR3 loop: CASRADRRFTEAFF. The CDR3 DNA is TGTGCCAGCAGGGCGGACAGGCGGTTTACTGAAGCTTTCTTT.

The J gene is TRBJ1-2, the V gene TRBV29-1; 9 nucleotides align to TRBD1. The CDR3 is 14 residues long. Unmatched junction bases numbered 9, after V lost 8 bases and J lost 2 bases. Germline V gene sequence: CDR1 SQVTM, CDR2 ANQGSEA. The CDR3 sequence: CSTNRDRVNYGYTF. DNA for the CDR3: TGCAGCACCAACCGGGACAGGGTAAACTATGGCTACACCTTC.

This sequence joins TRBV11-2 and TRBJ2-1, with TRBD2 identical over 11 bases. V shed 8 bases and J 9 bases; nucleotides not matched to a gene: 9. Germline CDR1 and CDR2: SGHAT and FQNNGV. CDR3 length: 14 amino acids. The DNA for the CDR3 is TGTGCCAGCGTCTATAGCGGGGGGGCCTTTGAGCAGTTCTTC. Translation: CASVYSGGAFEQFF. The full variable domain, its missing parts supplied by reference TRBV11-2 and TRBJ2-1, is EAGVAQSPRYKIIEKRQSVAFWCNPISGHATLYWYQQILGQGPKLLIQFQNNGVVDDSQLPKDRFSAERLKGVDSTLKIQPAKLEDSAVYLCASVYSGGAFEQFFGPGTRLTVL.

The chain is built from TRBV6-6 and TRBJ1-5, with TRBD1 as a possible D gene (5 bases). The CDR3 sequence is 12 residues long. CDR1 is MNHNY, CDR2 SVGAGI, per germline (reference sequence). With 9 bases removed from V and 2 bases from J, the gap between germline ends came to 8 bases. This CDR3 is CASCRGNQPQHF. The CDR3 DNA reads TGTGCCAGTTGCAGGGGCAATCAGCCCCAGCATTTT.

V gene TRBV5-6 combines with J gene TRBJ1-2; no clear D. The V gene lost 4 bases and the J gene lost 3 bases, with 7 bases spanning the gap. Germline loops: CDR1 SGHDT, CDR2 YYEEEE. This CDR3 is built from 12 residues. As DNA, the CDR3 is TGTGCCAGCAGCGGTACTGACTATGGCTACACCTTC. It specifies CASSGTDYGYTF.

The chain is built from TRBV4-3 and TRBJ1-1; no firm D call. CDR1 is LGHNA, CDR2 YSLEER, per germline. Trimming took off 6 bases at V and 4 bases at J, with 12 bases between the two ends. The CDR3 is made up of 13 amino acids. CDR3 in DNA: TGCGCCAGCAGTAGACGGGAGGCCACTGAAGCTTTCTTT. Protein product: CASSRREATEAFF.

There are many counts of this clone. The chain has TRBV25-1 and TRBJ2-1; 11 positions agree with TRBD2. This CDR3 has 17 amino acids. Germline V gene data show CDR1 as MGHDK and CDR2 as SYGVNS. Trimming at V came to 4 bases and at J to 0 bases, leaving 5 bases not matched to a gene. CDR3 DNA sequence: TGTGCCAGCAGTGGACTAGCGGGGTTGAGCTCCTACAATGAGCAGTTCTTC. This encodes CASSGLAGLSSYNEQFF.

This rearrangement joins TRBV9 to TRBJ2-3; D perhaps matches TRBD2 (5 bases). Trimming stripped 4 bases from V and 4 bases from J, with 13 bases between. This CDR3 is built from 14 residues. Germline loops: CDR1 SGDLS, CDR2 YYNGEE. The CDR3 nucleotides are TGTGCCAGCAGCTCCCCCAGCGGCGCAGATACGCAGTATTTT. This codes for CASSSPSGADTQYF.

The chain has TRBV7-6 and TRBJ2-1, with 12 bases aligning to TRBD2. CDR1 and CDR2 (germline): SGHVS, FNYEAQ. After removal of 2 bases from V and 7 bases from J, the junction contained 6 bases not matched to a gene. The length of the CDR3 is 16 residues. The CDR3 DNA reads TGTGCCAGCAGCTTATATCTAGCGGGGGGGCCGAATGAGCAGTTCTTC. Its protein product is CASSLYLAGGPNEQFF.

This chain uses TRBV27 with TRBJ1-1, with 8 bases identical to TRBD1. The CDR3 covers 13 residues. The J segment lost 8 bases and the V segment lost 1 base, leaving 3 bases of the junction unmatched. Germline V CDR1 and CDR2: MNHEY, SMNVEV (reference sequence). The CDR3 nucleotides are TGTGCCAGCAGTTTATACCGGGACAGGGAAGCTTTCTTT. Its protein is CASSLYRDREAFF.

This sequence joins TRBV4-3 and TRBJ1-2; the match to TRBD1 covers 10 bases. The V gene's germline CDR1 is LGHNA and CDR2 YSLEER. V lost 4 bases, J lost 4 bases, and 0 bases stayed unmatched. This CDR3 has 13 amino acids. CDR3: CASSRDRGYGYTF. CDR3 DNA sequence: TGCGCCAGCAGCCGGGACAGGGGCTATGGCTACACCTTC.

The chain recombines TRBV6-5 with TRBJ1-6; D gene ambiguous. V gave up 1 base and J gave up 10 bases, with 8 bases separating them. Germline assignment: CDR1 MNHEY and CDR2 SVGAGI. The CDR3 contains 13 residues. The CDR3 sequence: CASSYWTESPLHF. DNA for the CDR3: TGTGCCAGCAGTTACTGGACTGAATCACCCCTCCACTTT.

The gene calls are TRBV9 and TRBJ1-1; weak D call: TRBD1 (5 bases). CDR1 and CDR2 (germline): SGDLS, YYNGEE. Trimming took 3 bases from V and 1 from J, leaving 7 bases between them. There are 13 residues in the CDR3. CDR3 sequence: CASSGDRNTEAFF. The CDR3 DNA reads TGTGCCAGCAGCGGCGACAGGAACACTGAAGCTTTCTTT.